This entry concerns a single TCR beta chain. This entry belongs to a study of blood T cell repertoires in COVID-19. On the study more broadly: From the United States, Italy and Spain came samples of acute and convalescent COVID-19. PBMCs, B-cell-depleted T cells, or T cells were the source of the cDNA or gDNA that made up the material.

Per the original data handling: Nucleated cell number was recorded as an estimate derived from reference gene primer amplification. Produced via immunoSEQ multiplex PCR; TCRdb's table is partial and in-frame only. V and J calls and clone size are those listed in that table; D and trimming were worked out from the DNA. There are 130,000 or so clones in the sample; around 89% occur only once, and 18% lies in the top ten. The CDR3 covers 15 residues. V was pared by 5 bases and J by 4 bases, with 17 bases between. In germline, CDR1 is MNHEY, CDR2 SVGAGI. This rearrangement joins TRBV6-5 to TRBJ1-1, with D possibly matching TRBD1 (5 bases). The material sequenced was peripheral blood. The sequence was obtained from a man in his fifties with active or convalescent COVID-19. The CDR3, as DNA: TGTGCCAGCAGTCCCCTCTCCGGGGGAGGCACTGAAGCTTTCTTT. This gives the protein CASSPLSGGGTEAFF.